These 9 T cell receptor beta chains originate from one sample sequenced in a study of blood T cell repertoires in COVID-19. The data were produced by immunoSEQ multiplex PCR, yet TCRdb's version contains in-frame clones alone and is incomplete. Here the sample spans 150,000 or so clones, about 88% being singletons. The sequenced sample consisted of peripheral blood. These TCRs come from a man between 18 and 35 years old with acute or convalescent COVID-19.

The chain employs TRBV7-9 and TRBJ2-1; TRBD2 might be the D (5 bases). V gave up 1 base and J gave up 0 bases, with 10 bases separating them. CDR1 is SEHNR and CDR2 is FQNEAQ in the germline V gene (reference sequence). The CDR3 extends over 16 amino acids. The CDR3 DNA follows: TGTGCCAGCAGCTTAGGTTTGGGGAGCTCCTACAATGAGCAGTTCTTC. Its protein product is CASSLGLGSSYNEQFF.

The chain recombines TRBV6-5 with TRBJ1-1; 8 positions match TRBD1. Trimming cost V 4 bases and J 1 base; bases outside gene matches: 5. Germline-derived CDR1 and CDR2 are MNHEY and SVGAGI. The CDR3 spans 15 residues. CDR3 sequence (DNA): TGTGCCAGCAGTTCCACCGGACAGGGGAACACTGAAGCTTTCTTT. Protein: CASSSTGQGNTEAFF.

J is TRBJ1-6 and V is TRBV2, with D possibly matching TRBD1 (6 bases). The CDR3 has 15 amino acids. Germline CDR1 is SNHLY and CDR2 is FYNNEI. V lost 3 bases and J lost 9, with 15 bases in between. The CDR3 DNA follows: TGTGCCAGCAGTGAGGAGGCAGGGGATAGTTCACCCCTCCACTTT. Amino acid sequence: CASSEEAGDSSPLHF.

This clone appeared once. The CDR3 region has the DNA TGTGCCAGCTCACTGAACCGGGATGAAAAACTGTTTTTT. Encoded protein: CASSLNRDEKLFF. The V and J genes are TRBV18 and TRBJ1-4; D is undetermined. V was shortened by 4 bases and J by 6 bases, with 9 bases between the two germline ends. This CDR3 has 13 amino acids. Per the germline V gene, CDR1 is KGHSH and CDR2 is LQKENI.

In its sample, this clone was seen a few times. The genes are TRBV5-5 and TRBJ2-4; possibly TRBD1 for D (6 bases). The CDR3 has 16 amino acids. V was pared by 3 bases and J by 1 base, with 14 bases between. Germline V gives CDR1 SGHKS, CDR2 YYEKEE (reference sequence). CDR3 loop: CASSSSGQVAKNIQYF. In nucleotides, the CDR3 is TGTGCCAGCAGCTCGTCGGGACAAGTGGCCAAAAACATTCAGTACTTC.

This clone was recorded once. The genes are TRBV9 and TRBJ2-7; 7 bases fit TRBD1. The CDR3 sequence is 14 residues long. Germline V gives CDR1 SGDLS, CDR2 YYNGEE. V shed 3 bases and J 2 bases; nucleotides not matched to a gene: 5. The CDR3 loop reads CASSAGQKAYEQYV. In DNA, the CDR3 is TGTGCCAGCAGCGCGGGACAGAAAGCCTACGAGCAGTACGTC.

The V and J genes are TRBV28 and TRBJ2-1; D may be TRBD2 (5 bases). V lost 8 bases to trimming and J lost 2 bases, with 16 bases between them. Germline V gives CDR1 MDHEN, CDR2 SYDVKM. The CDR3 spans 15 residues. The CDR3 spells CASFPHGVTYNEQFF. Here the CDR3 DNA reads TGTGCCAGCTTCCCCCACGGGGTAACCTACAATGAGCAGTTCTTC.

This clone was seen more than once but under ten times. The chain is built from TRBV7-2 and TRBJ1-1; D call uncertain. With 4 bases removed from V and 6 bases from J, the gap between germline ends came to 12 bases. This CDR3 contains 13 residues. CDR1 is SGHTA and CDR2 is FQGNSA in the germline V gene. The chain's CDR3 is CASSSGGGPEAFF. CDR3 nucleotide sequence: TGTGCCAGCAGCTCAGGTGGAGGCCCTGAAGCTTTCTTT.

V usage is TRBV19 and J usage is TRBJ1-1, with 7 bases fitting TRBD1. Losses at the gene ends were 0 bases for V and 2 bases for J; bases not matched to a gene: 3. Germline V gene data show CDR1 as LNHDA and CDR2 as SQIVND (reference sequence). There are 15 residues in the CDR3. The CDR3 spells CASSIDNRGNTEAFF. CDR3 DNA sequence: TGTGCCAGTAGTATAGATAACAGGGGAAACACTGAAGCTTTCTTT.